A selection of T cell receptor beta chains follows, all from one sample in a study of blood T cell repertoires in COVID-19. Sequencing was performed with immunoSEQ multiplex PCR; in TCRdb, only in-frame clones are kept and a portion is missing. This sample yields about 340,000 clones, of which about four fifths are seen a single time; 2.5% to 3.5% belongs to the top ten. Input material: peripheral blood. The origin of the receptors is a man younger than 40 with active or convalescent COVID-19. Both conserved end residues are part of each CDR3. The order of the fields is V gene, CDR3 length, clone size, D gene, J gene, CDR3 DNA, CDR3 protein. The D gene is left open where the match is weak. A clone size is listed for some rows: how often the clone was seen (once, few, many), or a class if it is expanded.

TRBV6-6	15	-	-	TRBJ2-7	TGTGCCAGCAGTGGTTCGGTTCAGGGTTCCTACGAGCAGTACTTC	CASSGSVQGSYEQYF
TRBV4-2	16	-	-	TRBJ1-1	TGTGCCAGCAGCCAAGATAAACGAGGGTACCGCACTGAAGCTTTCTTT	CASSQDKRGYRTEAFF
TRBV27	16	-	TRBD1	TRBJ1-3	TGTGCCAGCAGTTTAACTGGACAGGGCTCTGGAAACACCATATATTTT	CASSLTGQGSGNTIYF
TRBV7-3	14	-	-	TRBJ2-2	TGTGCCAGCAGCTTAACGCAGGGCCCCGGGGAGCTGTTTTTT	CASSLTQGPGELFF
TRBV6-6	13	-	-	TRBJ2-7	TGTGCCAGCAGCCCCGGGCCCAGAGGGGAGCAGTACTTC	CASSPGPRGEQYF
TRBV5-8	17	-	TRBD1	TRBJ2-2	TGTGCCAGCAGCTGGGCCGGGACAGGGGCCCACACCGGGGAGCTGTTTTTT	CASSWAGTGAHTGELFF
TRBV6-5	16	-	-	TRBJ2-1	TGTGCCAGCAGTTCCTTCTGGAGGGGGGGCGGAAATGAGCAGTTCTTC	CASSSFWRGGGNEQFF
TRBV3-1/TRBV3-2	13	once	-	TRBJ2-7	TGTGCCAGCAGCCAAGTGGTAGGGGCCGAGCAGTACTTC	CASSQVVGAEQYF
TRBV5-4	14	-	TRBD2	TRBJ2-5	TGTGCCAGCAGCGGGGGACTAGCTAAGGAGACCCAGTACTTC	CASSGGLAKETQYF
TRBV19	11	-	-	TRBJ1-5	TGTGCCAGTTTCTCCCCTCAGCCCCAGCATTTT	CASFSPQPQHF
TRBV5-1	17	-	TRBD2	TRBJ2-7	TGCGCCAGCAGCTCCACGGGACTAGCGGGAGTTAAATACGAGCAGTACTTC	CASSSTGLAGVKYEQYF
TRBV7-8	14	-	TRBD2	TRBJ2-5	TGTGCCAGCAGCTTAGGGGGGGGTTCGGAGACCCAGTACTTC	CASSLGGGSETQYF
TRBV27	14	-	TRBD1	TRBJ2-1	TGTGCCAGCAGTTCGACAGGGCGGTACAATGAGCAGTTCTTC	CASSSTGRYNEQFF
TRBV18	17	-	-	TRBJ1-3	TGTGCCAGCTCACCTAACGAAGTCGCGAGCTCTGGAAACACCATATATTTT	CASSPNEVASSGNTIYF
TRBV9	12	-	-	TRBJ2-1	TGTGCCAGCAGCGACCCTAGTTCGTTTGAGTTCTTC	CASSDPSSFEFF
TRBV29-1	14	-	-	TRBJ1-2	TGCAGCGTTGACGGCCAGGCAAATAACTATGGCTACACCTTC	CSVDGQANNYGYTF
TRBV7-9	9	-	-	TRBJ2-5	TGTGCCAGCGCGGAGACCCAGTACTTC	CASAETQYF
TRBV3-1/TRBV3-2	14	-	-	TRBJ1-5	TGTGCCAGCAGGGAAGTTAGACTCGGTCAGCCCCAGCATTTT	CASREVRLGQPQHF